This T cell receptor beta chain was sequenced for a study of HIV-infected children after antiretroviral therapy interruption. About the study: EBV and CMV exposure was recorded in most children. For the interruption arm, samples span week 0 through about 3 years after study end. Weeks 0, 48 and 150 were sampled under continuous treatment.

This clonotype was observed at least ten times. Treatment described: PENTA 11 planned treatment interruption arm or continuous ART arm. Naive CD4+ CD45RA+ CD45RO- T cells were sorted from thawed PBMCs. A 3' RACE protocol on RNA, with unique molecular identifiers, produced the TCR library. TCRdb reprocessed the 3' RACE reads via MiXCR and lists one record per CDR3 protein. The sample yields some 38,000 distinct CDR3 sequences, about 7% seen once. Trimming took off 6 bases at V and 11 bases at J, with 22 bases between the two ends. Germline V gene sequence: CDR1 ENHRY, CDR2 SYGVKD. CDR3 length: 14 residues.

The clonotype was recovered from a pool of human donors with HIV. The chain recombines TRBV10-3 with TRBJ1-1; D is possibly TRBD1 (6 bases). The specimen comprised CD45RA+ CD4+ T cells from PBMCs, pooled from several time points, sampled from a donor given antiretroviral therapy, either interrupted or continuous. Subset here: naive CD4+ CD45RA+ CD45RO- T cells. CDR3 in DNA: TGTGCCATCAGGTCGGACGGGACAAGCCTGGATGCTTTCTTT. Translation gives CAIRSDGTSLDAFF.